This T cell receptor beta chain is from a study of regulatory T cells in long-lasting Graves disease. For TCR beta, libraries came from iRepertoire HTBI primers and Arm-PCR of CDR3 regions. One entry per CDR3 protein, called by TCRdb with MiXCR from the multiplex PCR reads. The top ten clones hold about 32% of a sample with roughly 380,000 distinct CDR3 sequences, over 15% of them seen once. From germline, CDR1 is SGHTA and CDR2 FQGNSA. Trimming removed 7 bases at V and 8 bases at J, with 20 bases between. The length of the CDR3 is 14 residues. Stated time point: newly diagnosed GD, antithyroid drugs for less than 3 months. PBMC RNA was the source of the TCR library. Patients all came to the study from an endocrinology department in Xi'an, China. With regard to this clonotype: Its antigen is unidentified.

Study-level findings and limits: Persistent Graves' patients showed less TCR diversity than newly diagnosed patients showed.

These sequences were also reported in another study, on T cells in Graves' hyperthyroidism and ophthalmopathy. According to that study: Disease duration under 2 months; hyperthyroidism patients were aged 18 to 65.

The V call is TRBV7-2, the J call TRBJ1-2; tentatively, D is TRBD1 (6 bases). Sequencing used peripheral blood mononuclear cells (PBMCs), obtained at new diagnosis, from a patient treated with antithyroid drugs. The TCR was taken from a man aged 35 to 55 with Graves disease. The CDR3 coding sequence is TGTGCCAGCACAACGGGCAGGGGTCGGAAGGGCTACACCTTC. Translating gives CASTTGRGRKGYTF.